The entry below gives a single T cell receptor beta chain sequence along with its context. The sample holds a few counts of this clonotype. No cognate antigen has been identified for it. Per-base qualities were not stored, and no clone one base away is much larger. The source of the sample is a study of T-cell reconstitution after alpha-beta-depleted transplantation in children (dated by TCRdb to the mid-2010s). The study in broad terms: Using TCR repertoire profiling, the study followed T-cell immune reconstitution in a quantitative way in children after TCRalphabeta/CD19-depleted allogeneic hematopoietic cell transplantation.

The library was built by means of PCR. Sequencing took place on an Illumina HiSeq 2500. TCR libraries were prepared with molecular barcoding, using unique molecular identifiers to normalize TCRbeta repertoire quantification. TCRdb's own reprocessing of the public reads used fastp at Q25 and MiXCR and kept productive beta chains. Duplicate CDR3 protein sequences are folded into a single record with the most common DNA and genes. The table for this sample lists roughly 500,000 distinct CDR3 sequences; around 18% of them were counted only once. The ten largest clones add up to 3.3% of the sample. V is reduced by 3 bases and J by 4 bases, leaving a spacing of 20 bases between them. CDR1 and CDR2 were assigned from the germline V gene (reference sequence) as DFQATT and SNEGSKA. The CDR3 runs 16 residues from the cysteine to the phenylalanine. The entry retains the CDR3 DNA only, 48 bases that are in frame from base 1.

The V and J segments used are TRBV20-1 and TRBJ2-3; no confident D gene assignment can be made. Sequenced here: PBMCs from the stem cell graft donor, sampled from the stem cell graft. This clonotype was obtained from a human donor who donated a stem cell graft to a child with acute lymphoblastic leukemia. The nucleotides are TGCAGTGCTAGTCGAGGCCTAGGAGAAAACGCAGATACGCAGTATTTT. It is translated as CSASRGLGENADTQYF.